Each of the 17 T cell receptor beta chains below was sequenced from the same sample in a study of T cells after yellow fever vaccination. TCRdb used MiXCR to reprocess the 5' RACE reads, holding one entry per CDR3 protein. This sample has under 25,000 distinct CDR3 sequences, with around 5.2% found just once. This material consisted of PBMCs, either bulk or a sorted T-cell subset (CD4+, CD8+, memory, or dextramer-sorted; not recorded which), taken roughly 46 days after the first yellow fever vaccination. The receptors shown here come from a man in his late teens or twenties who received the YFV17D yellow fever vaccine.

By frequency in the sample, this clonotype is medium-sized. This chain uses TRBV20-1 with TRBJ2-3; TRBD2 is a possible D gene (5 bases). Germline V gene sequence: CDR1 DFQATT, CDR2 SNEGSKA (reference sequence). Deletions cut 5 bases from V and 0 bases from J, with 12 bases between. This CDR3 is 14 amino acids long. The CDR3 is CSAPLEDSTDTQYF. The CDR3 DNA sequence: TGCAGTGCTCCTCTGGAGGACAGCACAGATACGCAGTATTTT.

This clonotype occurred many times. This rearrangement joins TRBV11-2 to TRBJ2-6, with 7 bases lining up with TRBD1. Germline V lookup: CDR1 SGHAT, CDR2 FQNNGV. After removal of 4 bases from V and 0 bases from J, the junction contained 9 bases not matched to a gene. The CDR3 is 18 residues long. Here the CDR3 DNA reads TGTGCCAGCAGCTATGTAGGGACAGCCAACTCTGGGGCCAACGTCCTGACTTTC. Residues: CASSYVGTANSGANVLTF.

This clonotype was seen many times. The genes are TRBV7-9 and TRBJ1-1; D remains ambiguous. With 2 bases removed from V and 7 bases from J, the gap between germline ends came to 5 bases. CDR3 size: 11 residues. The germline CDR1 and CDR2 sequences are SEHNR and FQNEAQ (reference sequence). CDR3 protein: CASSLSREAFF. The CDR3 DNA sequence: TGTGCCAGCAGCTTAAGCCGTGAAGCTTTCTTT.

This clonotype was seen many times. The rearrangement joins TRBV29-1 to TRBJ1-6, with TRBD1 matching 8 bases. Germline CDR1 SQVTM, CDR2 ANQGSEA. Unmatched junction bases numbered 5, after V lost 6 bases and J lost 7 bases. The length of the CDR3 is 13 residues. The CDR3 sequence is CSVRTGWNSPLHF. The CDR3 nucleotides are TGCAGCGTCAGGACAGGGTGGAATTCACCCCTCCACTTT.

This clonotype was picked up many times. CDR3 coding DNA: TGCAGCGCCCGTCGGAACACCGGGGAGCTGTTTTTT. Translated, it gives CSARRNTGELFF. This sequence joins TRBV29-1 and TRBJ2-2; D not resolved. V shed 7 bases and J shed 1 base, with 7 bases lying between them. The CDR3 covers 12 residues. Germline V gene sequence: CDR1 SQVTM, CDR2 ANQGSEA.

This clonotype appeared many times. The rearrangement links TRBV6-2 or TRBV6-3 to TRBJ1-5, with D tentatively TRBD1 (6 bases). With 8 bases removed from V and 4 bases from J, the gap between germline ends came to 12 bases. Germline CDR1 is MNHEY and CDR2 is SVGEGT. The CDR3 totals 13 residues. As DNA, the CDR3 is TGTGCCAGCGCTCGGAGGGGGAATCAGCCCCAGCATTTT. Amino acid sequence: CASARRGNQPQHF.

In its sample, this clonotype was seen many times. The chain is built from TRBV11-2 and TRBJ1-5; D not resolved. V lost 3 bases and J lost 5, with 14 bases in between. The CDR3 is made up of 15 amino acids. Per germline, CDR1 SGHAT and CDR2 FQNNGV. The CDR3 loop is CASSFKGLKDQPQHF. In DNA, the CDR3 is TGTGCCAGCAGCTTTAAAGGTCTGAAGGATCAGCCCCAGCATTTT.

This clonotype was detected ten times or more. CDR3 nucleotide sequence: TGTGCCAGCAGCCCACAGGGGTCGAACACTGAAGCTTTCTTT. Translating it yields CASSPQGSNTEAFF. The rearrangement uses TRBV12-3 or TRBV12-4 and TRBJ1-1, with TRBD1 identical over 7 bases. The CDR3 contains 14 residues. The V segment lost 6 bases and the J segment 1 base; nucleotides outside the gene matches: 5.

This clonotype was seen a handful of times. The CDR3 sequence is CASSLAQGASRETQYF. As DNA, the CDR3 is TGTGCCAGCAGCTTGGCCCAGGGGGCGTCAAGGGAGACCCAGTACTTC. The chain recombines TRBV5-4 with TRBJ2-5; 8 nucleotides match TRBD1. The germline V gene encodes CDR1 SGHNT and CDR2 YYREEE (reference sequence). The CDR3 runs 16 residues. The junction had 9 bases not matched to a gene; V was cut back by 0 bases and J by 5 bases.

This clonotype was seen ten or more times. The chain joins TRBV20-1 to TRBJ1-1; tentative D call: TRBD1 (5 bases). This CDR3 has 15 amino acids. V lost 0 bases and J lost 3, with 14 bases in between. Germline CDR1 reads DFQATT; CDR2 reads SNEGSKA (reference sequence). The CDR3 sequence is CSARDPGRAYTEAFF. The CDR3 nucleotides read TGCAGTGCTAGAGATCCGGGCAGGGCCTACACTGAAGCTTTCTTT.

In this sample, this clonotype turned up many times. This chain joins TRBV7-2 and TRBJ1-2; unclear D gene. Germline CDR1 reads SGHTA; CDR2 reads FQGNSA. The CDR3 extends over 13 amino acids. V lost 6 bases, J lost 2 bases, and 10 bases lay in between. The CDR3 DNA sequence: TGTGCCAGCAGAACTCAGAAAAACTATGGCTACACCTTC. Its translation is CASRTQKNYGYTF. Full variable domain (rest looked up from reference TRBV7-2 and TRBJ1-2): GAGVSQSPSNKVTEKGKDVELRCDPISGHTALYWYRQSLGQGLEFLIYFQGNSAPDKSGLPSDRFSAERTGGSVSTLTIQRTQQEDSAVYLCASRTQKNYGYTFGSGTRLTVV.

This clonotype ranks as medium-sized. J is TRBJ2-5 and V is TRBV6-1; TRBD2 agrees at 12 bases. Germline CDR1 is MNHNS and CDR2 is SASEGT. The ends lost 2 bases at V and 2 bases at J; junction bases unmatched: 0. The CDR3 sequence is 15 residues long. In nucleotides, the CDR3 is TGTGCCAGCAGTGAACTAGCGGGGGGGCAAGAGACCCAGTACTTC. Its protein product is CASSELAGGQETQYF.

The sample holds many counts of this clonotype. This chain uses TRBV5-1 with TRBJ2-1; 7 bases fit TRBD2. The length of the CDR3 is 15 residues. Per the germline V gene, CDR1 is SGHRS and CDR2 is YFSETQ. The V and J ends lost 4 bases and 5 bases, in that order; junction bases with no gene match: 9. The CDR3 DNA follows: TGCGCCAGCAGCCTTCTGGGGGGGGTCCACAATGAGCAGTTCTTC. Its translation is CASSLLGGVHNEQFF.

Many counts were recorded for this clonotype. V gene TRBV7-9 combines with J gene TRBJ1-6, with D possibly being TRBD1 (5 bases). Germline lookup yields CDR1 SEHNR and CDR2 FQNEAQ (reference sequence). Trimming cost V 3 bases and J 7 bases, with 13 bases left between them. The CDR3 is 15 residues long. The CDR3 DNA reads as TGTGCCAGCAGCTTTGGAGGGGAGGGAAATTCACCCCTCCACTTT. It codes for CASSFGGEGNSPLHF. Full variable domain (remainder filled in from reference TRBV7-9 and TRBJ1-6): DTGVSQNPRHKITKRGQNVTFRCDPISEHNRLYWYRQTLGQGPEFLTYFQNEAQLEKSRLLSDRFSAERPKGSFSTLEIQRTEQGDSAMYLCASSFGGEGNSPLHFGNGTRLTVT.

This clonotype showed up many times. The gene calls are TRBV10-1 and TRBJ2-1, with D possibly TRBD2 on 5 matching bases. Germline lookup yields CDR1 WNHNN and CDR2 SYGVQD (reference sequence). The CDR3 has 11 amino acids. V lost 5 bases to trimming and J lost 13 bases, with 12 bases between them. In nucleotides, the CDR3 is TGCGCCAGCAGTCTACTAGAGACTCAGTTCTTC. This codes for CASSLLETQFF.

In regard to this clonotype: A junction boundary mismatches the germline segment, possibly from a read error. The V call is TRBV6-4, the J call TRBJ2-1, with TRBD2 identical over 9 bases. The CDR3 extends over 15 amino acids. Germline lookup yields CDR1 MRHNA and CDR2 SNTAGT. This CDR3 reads CASSEAGGSYNEHFF. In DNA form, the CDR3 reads TGTGCCAGCAGTGAAGCGGGGGGCTCCTATAATGAGCACTTCTTC.

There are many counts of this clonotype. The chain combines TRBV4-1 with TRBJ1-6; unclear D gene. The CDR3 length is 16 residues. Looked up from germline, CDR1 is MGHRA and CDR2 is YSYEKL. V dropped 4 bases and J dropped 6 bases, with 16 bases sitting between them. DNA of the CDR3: TGCGCCAGCAGCCCCATTGGGAGGGAGGCTAATTCACCCCTCCACTTT. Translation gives CASSPIGREANSPLHF.